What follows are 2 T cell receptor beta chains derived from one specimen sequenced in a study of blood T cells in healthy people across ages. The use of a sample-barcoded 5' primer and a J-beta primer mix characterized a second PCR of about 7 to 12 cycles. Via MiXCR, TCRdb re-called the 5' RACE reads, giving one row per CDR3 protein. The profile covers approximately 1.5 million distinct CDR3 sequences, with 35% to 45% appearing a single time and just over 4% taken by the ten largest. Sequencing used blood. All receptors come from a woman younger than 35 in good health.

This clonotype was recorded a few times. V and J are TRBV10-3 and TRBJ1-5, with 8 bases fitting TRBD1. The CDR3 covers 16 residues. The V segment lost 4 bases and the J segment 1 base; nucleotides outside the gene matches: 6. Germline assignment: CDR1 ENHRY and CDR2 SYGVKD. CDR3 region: CAISGQGAGSNQPQHF. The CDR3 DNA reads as TGTGCCATCAGTGGTCAGGGGGCAGGAAGCAATCAGCCCCAGCATTTT.

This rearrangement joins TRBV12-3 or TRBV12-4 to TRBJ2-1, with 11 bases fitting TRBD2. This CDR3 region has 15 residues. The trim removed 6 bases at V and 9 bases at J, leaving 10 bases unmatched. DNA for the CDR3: TGTGCCAGCAGGTATACTAGCGGGAGCAGGGCTGAGCAGTTCTTC. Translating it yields CASRYTSGSRAEQFF.